The next 32 T cell receptor beta chains were all read from a single sample in a study of Ad26.COV2.S vaccination and SARS-CoV-2 variants. Indicated treatment: some 19 received Ad26.COV2.S at low or high dose, single or two shots; roughly five received placebo; per-sample allocation not given. Samples analyzed were those drawn on day 63 after the first vaccine or placebo injection. The assay was immunoSEQ multiplex PCR, and TCRdb's table has in-frame clones only and misses some. The profile shows about 680,000 clones, 80% to 90% of them singletons. Sample: peripheral blood, taken in a trial of Ad26.COV2.S vaccine versus placebo. These receptors were collected from a person between 18 and 65 years old who received the Ad26.COV2.S COVID-19 vaccine or a placebo.

The CDR3 nucleotides are TGTGCCACCAGGTTCATGAACACTGAAGCTTTCTTT. Translating gives CATRFMNTEAFF. The chain combines TRBV24-1 with TRBJ1-1; D unclear. Trimming stripped 7 bases from V and 0 bases from J, with 5 bases between. The CDR3 loop spans 12 amino acids. CDR1 and CDR2 (germline): KGHDR, SFDVKD.

The chain uses TRBV11-2 and TRBJ2-1; 9 nucleotides match TRBD2. The CDR3 is 15 residues long. CDR1 and CDR2 (germline): SGHAT, FQNNGV. The V gene end was trimmed by 5 bases and the J gene end by 8 bases; junction bases not matched to a gene: 10. For the CDR3, the DNA is TGTGCCAGCAGCCTTGGACTAGCGCAGGGGGATGAGCAGTTCTTC. Translating it yields CASSLGLAQGDEQFF.

The chain links TRBV6-2 or TRBV6-3 to TRBJ2-7; 8 bases map to TRBD1. V was clipped by 6 bases and J by 6 bases; unmatched bases: 13. CDR1 and CDR2 (germline): MNHEY, SVGEGT. The CDR3 runs 15 residues. Here the CDR3 reads CASSRTGREEGEQYF. DNA of the CDR3: TGTGCCAGCAGCCGGACAGGGAGAGAAGAGGGCGAGCAGTACTTC.

The chain employs TRBV13 and TRBJ1-3; D unresolved. The ends were cut back, 1 base at V and 0 bases at J, with 10 bases in the middle. Germline CDR1 PRHDT, CDR2 FYEKMQ (reference sequence). The length of the CDR3 is 16 residues. DNA of the CDR3: TGTGCCAGCAGCTTAGCCCCGTTCGTCTCTGGAAACACCATATATTTT. The encoded protein is CASSLAPFVSGNTIYF.

Only a few counts were recorded for this clone. The V call is TRBV7-3, the J call TRBJ1-6; D not resolved. V lost 5 bases and J lost 7, with 12 bases in between. The V gene's germline CDR1 is SGHTA and CDR2 FQGTGA. The CDR3 length is 14 residues. CDR3: CASSRTPPNSPLHF. The CDR3 coding sequence is TGTGCCAGCAGCCGAACCCCGCCCAATTCACCCCTCCACTTT.

The chain employs TRBV7-3 and TRBJ2-3; D remains ambiguous. Trimming left V 5 bases short and J 6 bases short, with 15 bases between. There are 14 residues in the CDR3. The V gene's germline CDR1 is SGHTA and CDR2 FQGTGA. The CDR3, as DNA: TGTGCCAGCAGCCCTGGACCTGGCTGGGATACGCAGTATTTT. As protein: CASSPGPGWDTQYF.

J is TRBJ1-5 and V is TRBV2; D is uncertain. CDR3 length equals 12 residues. Trimming cost V 7 bases and J 4 bases, with 8 bases left between them. The germline V gene encodes CDR1 SNHLY and CDR2 FYNNEI. CDR3 sequence reads: CASNKGNQPQHF. The CDR3 DNA reads TGTGCCAGCAATAAGGGAAATCAGCCCCAGCATTTT.

The V and J genes are TRBV27 and TRBJ1-5; weak D call: TRBD1 (5 bases). The CDR3 runs to 13 residues. Trimming stripped 3 bases from V and 4 bases from J, with 7 bases between. Germline V gives CDR1 MNHEY, CDR2 SMNVEV (reference sequence). In DNA form, the CDR3 reads TGTGCCAGCAGTTTCACAGGTAATCAGCCCCAGCATTTT. It is translated as CASSFTGNQPQHF.

This chain connects TRBV15 to TRBJ1-1; D is undetermined. Looked up from germline, CDR1 is LNHNV and CDR2 is YYDKDF (reference sequence). Trimming took 2 bases from V and 1 from J, leaving 20 bases between them. The CDR3 spans 18 residues. The CDR3 coding sequence is TGTGCCACCAGCAGATCCACCCAACCGGGGTATTCGAACACTGAAGCTTTCTTT. Amino acids: CATSRSTQPGYSNTEAFF.

A few counts support this clone. CDR3 sequence (DNA): TGTGCCAGCGGGACTAGCATCGAGCAGTTCTTC. It yields the protein CASGTSIEQFF. V is TRBV6-5 and J is TRBJ2-1; 9 nucleotides match TRBD2. V was pared by 8 bases and J by 10 bases, with 3 bases of the junction left unmatched. The CDR3 has 11 amino acids. Germline V gene data show CDR1 as MNHEY and CDR2 as SVGAGI.

V and J are TRBV12-3 or TRBV12-4 and TRBJ2-1; no reliable D call. The CDR3 is made up of 11 amino acids. Trimming took 4 bases from V and 12 from J, leaving 10 bases between them. The CDR3: CASSSRVGQFF. The CDR3 DNA reads TGTGCCAGCAGTTCAAGGGTAGGGCAGTTCTTC.

The CDR3 DNA sequence: TGTGCCAGTAGTATTGCGGGGTTCTACAATGAGCAGTTCTTC. Translated: CASSIAGFYNEQFF. The rearrangement uses TRBV19 and TRBJ2-1; D might be TRBD2 (6 bases). CDR1 is LNHDA and CDR2 is SQIVND in the germline V gene (reference sequence). The CDR3 spans 14 residues. Trimming shortened V by 3 bases and J by 3 bases, and 9 bases separated the two germline ends. The whole variable domain, filled in from reference TRBV19 and TRBJ2-1, reads DGGITQSPKYLFRKEGQNVTLSCEQNLNHDAMYWYRQDPGQGLRLIYYSQIVNDFQKGDIAEGYSVSREKKESFPLTVTSAQKNPTAFYLCASSIAGFYNEQFFGPGTRLTVL.

The rearrangement links TRBV30 to TRBJ2-3, with D tentatively TRBD2 (6 bases). The CDR3 is 13 residues long. V was shortened by 5 bases and J by 5 bases, with 14 bases between the two germline ends. Germline CDR1 is GTSNPN and CDR2 is SVGIG (reference sequence). DNA for the CDR3: TGTGCCTGGGGTCCGGGGGTCGGAGATACGCAGTATTTT. The encoded protein is CAWGPGVGDTQYF.

The sample holds one count of this clone. The chain is built from TRBV29-1 and TRBJ1-2; D is perhaps TRBD1 (5 bases). The germline V gene has CDR1 SQVTM and CDR2 ANQGSEA. The CDR3 runs to 14 residues. Trimming stripped 2 bases from V and 6 bases from J, with 16 bases between. CDR3 sequence reads: CSVEKQDGGNGYTF. Here the CDR3 DNA reads TGCAGCGTTGAAAAACAGGATGGGGGGAATGGCTACACCTTC. Drawing the rest from reference TRBV29-1 and TRBJ1-2, the complete variable domain is SAVISQKPSRDICQRGTSLTIQCQVDSQVTMMFWYRQQPGQSLTLIATANQGSEATYESGFVIDKFPISRPNLTFSTLTVSNMSPEDSSIYLCSVEKQDGGNGYTFGSGTRLTVV.

The chain carries TRBV6-1 and TRBJ2-7; unclear D gene. The CDR3 runs to 12 residues. Germline CDR1 reads MNHNS; CDR2 reads SASEGT. Trimming removed 0 bases from V and 6 bases from J, with 6 bases in between. This chain's CDR3 is CASSEAPSEQYF. Written as DNA, the CDR3 is TGTGCCAGCAGTGAAGCTCCGTCCGAGCAGTACTTC.

In its sample, this clone was seen once. The V gene is TRBV3-1 (or the pseudogene TRBV3-2), the J gene TRBJ2-1; 7 bases match TRBD2. CDR3 length: 15 amino acids. V dropped 1 base and J dropped 8; count of bases not matched to a gene: 8. Germline V gene lookup returns CDR1 LGHDT and CDR2 YNNKEL (reference sequence). CDR3 region: CASSQAGTIFDEQFF. The CDR3 bases are TGTGCCAGCAGCCAAGCCGGGACTATTTTTGATGAGCAGTTCTTC.

The CDR3 bases are TGTGCCAGCGGCTATCCCGACAGGATGAACACTGAAGCTTTCTTT. Translating gives CASGYPDRMNTEAFF. The chain joins TRBV6-5 to TRBJ1-1; perhaps TRBD1 as D (6 bases). The CDR3 runs to 15 residues. Per the germline V gene, CDR1 is MNHEY and CDR2 is SVGAGI. V lost 8 bases to trimming and J lost 0 bases, with 16 bases between them.

This clone was seen just once. The chain links TRBV3-1 (or the pseudogene TRBV3-2) to TRBJ2-3; no firm D call. The length of the CDR3 is 12 residues. Looked up from germline, CDR1 is LGHDT and CDR2 is YNNKEL (reference sequence). Trimming shortened V by 2 bases and J by 2 bases, and 2 bases separated the two germline ends. The CDR3 region has the DNA TGTGCCAGCAGCCAACACACAGATACGCAGTATTTT. Residues: CASSQHTDTQYF.

To note about this clone: The sample carries other DNA sequences with the same CDR3. The chain employs TRBV11-2 and TRBJ2-3; D call uncertain. V was shortened by 2 bases and J by 2 bases, with 8 bases between the two germline ends. The CDR3 runs to 14 residues. Germline V CDR1 and CDR2: SGHAT, FQNNGV. CDR3 DNA sequence: TGTGCCAGCAGCTTACGACTCACCACAGATACGCAGTATTTT. As protein: CASSLRLTTDTQYF. Filled out from reference TRBV11-2 and TRBJ2-3, the complete variable domain reads EAGVAQSPRYKIIEKRQSVAFWCNPISGHATLYWYQQILGQGPKLLIQFQNNGVVDDSQLPKDRFSAERLKGVDSTLKIQPAKLEDSAVYLCASSLRLTTDTQYFGPGTRLTVL.

The chain employs TRBV15 and TRBJ2-1; 9 bases line up with TRBD1. J gave up 4 bases and V 5 bases, and 3 bases lay outside the gene matches. The CDR3 is 14 residues long. CDR1 and CDR2 from the germline V gene are LNHNV and YYDKDF (reference sequence). The CDR3 spells CATSVTGGYNEQFF. The CDR3 nucleotides read TGTGCCACCAGCGTGACAGGGGGATACAATGAGCAGTTCTTC. Full variable domain (rest looked up from reference TRBV15 and TRBJ2-1): DAMVIQNPRYQVTQFGKPVTLSCSQTLNHNVMYWYQQKSSQAPKLLFHYYDKDFNNEADTPDNFQSRRPNTSFCFLDIRSPGLGDTAMYLCATSVTGGYNEQFFGPGTRLTVL.

The chain couples TRBV7-9 to TRBJ2-7; the D is unclear. From germline, CDR1 is SEHNR and CDR2 FQNEAQ (reference sequence). This CDR3 spans 12 amino acids. Trimming pared 5 bases from V and 3 bases from J, leaving 8 bases between. CDR3 region: CASSPDHYEQYF. The CDR3 DNA reads as TGTGCCAGCAGCCCGGACCACTACGAGCAGTACTTC. The full variable domain, completed using reference TRBV7-9 and TRBJ2-7, is DTGVSQNPRHKITKRGQNVTFRCDPISEHNRLYWYRQTLGQGPEFLTYFQNEAQLEKSRLLSDRFSAERPKGSFSTLEIQRTEQGDSAMYLCASSPDHYEQYFGPGTRLTVT.

The chain has TRBV25-1 and TRBJ1-6, with D possibly TRBD1 on 5 matching bases. The ends were cut back, 4 bases at V and 8 bases at J, with 12 bases in the middle. The CDR3 spans 14 residues. The germline CDR1 and CDR2 sequences are MGHDK and SYGVNS. This CDR3 reads CASSGSGDDSPLHF. CDR3 bases: TGTGCCAGCAGTGGATCGGGGGACGATTCACCCCTCCACTTT.

This chain joins TRBV27 and TRBJ2-1; D possibly uses TRBD1 or TRBD2 (5 bases each). This CDR3 is 17 amino acids long. Germline V CDR1 and CDR2: MNHEY, SMNVEV (reference sequence). The ends were cut back, 0 bases at V and 7 bases at J, with 19 bases in the middle. As DNA, the CDR3 is TGTGCCAGCAGTTTATCGCTGGGGGTTTATAGGGAAAATGAGCAGTTCTTC. Its translation: CASSLSLGVYRENEQFF.

The chain carries TRBV5-4 and TRBJ1-5; a weak D match, TRBD1 (5 bases). Germline V CDR1 and CDR2: SGHNT, YYREEE (reference sequence). This CDR3 is 15 amino acids long. Trimming pared 4 bases from V and 2 bases from J, leaving 13 bases between. Here the CDR3 reads CASSPDGGGNQPQHF. In DNA, the CDR3 is TGTGCCAGCAGCCCCGACGGGGGAGGCAATCAGCCCCAGCATTTT.

Note on this clone: The identical CDR3 is also encoded by other nucleotide sequences in the sample. The chain carries TRBV18 and TRBJ2-5; D is tentatively TRBD1 or TRBD2 (6 bases each). Trimming took 2 bases from V and 5 from J, leaving 12 bases between them. Germline assignment: CDR1 KGHSH and CDR2 LQKENI. CDR3 length: 14 amino acids. The CDR3 loop is CASSPRGALETQYF. CDR3 nucleotides: TGTGCCAGCTCACCAAGGGGGGCTCTGGAGACCCAGTACTTC. Full variable domain (rest looked up from reference TRBV18 and TRBJ2-5): NAGVMQNPRHLVRRRGQEARLRCSPMKGHSHVYWYRQLPEEGLKFMVYLQKENIIDESGMPKERFSAEFPKEGPSILRIQQVVRGDSAAYFCASSPRGALETQYFGPGTRLLVL.

This chain uses TRBV19 with TRBJ1-1; D call uncertain. The CDR3 runs 14 residues. The ends were cut back, 6 bases at V and 0 bases at J, with 11 bases in the middle. Per germline, CDR1 LNHDA and CDR2 SQIVND (reference sequence). The chain's CDR3 is CASSIFSMNTEAFF. As DNA, the CDR3 is TGTGCCAGTAGCATATTCAGCATGAACACTGAAGCTTTCTTT.

This chain connects TRBV9 to TRBJ2-1; 12 bases are shared with TRBD2. Germline values: CDR1 SGDLS, CDR2 YYNGEE. The CDR3 is 20 residues long. The trim removed 4 bases at V and 1 base at J, leaving 15 bases unmatched. The CDR3 loop reads CASSPRKPTSGRMSYNEQFF. The DNA of the CDR3 is TGTGCCAGCAGCCCGCGAAAGCCAACTAGCGGGAGGATGTCCTACAATGAGCAGTTCTTC.

The chain has TRBV7-9 and TRBJ1-2, with no clear D. This CDR3 contains 18 residues. The V end lost 5 bases, the J end lost 0 bases, and 22 bases lay between the germline ends. Germline V gene sequence: CDR1 SEHNR, CDR2 FQNEAQ (reference sequence). CDR3 residues: CASSQELAGVGTNYGYTF. CDR3 sequence (DNA): TGTGCCAGCAGCCAAGAGTTGGCCGGGGTAGGAACTAACTATGGCTACACCTTC.

The chain combines TRBV30 with TRBJ1-5; maybe TRBD1 (5 bases). V was clipped by 1 base and J by 9 bases, with 13 bases between them. CDR1 GTSNPN and CDR2 SVGIG come from the germline V gene (reference sequence). CDR3 length: 13 residues. As DNA, the CDR3 is TGTGCCTGGAGTGGGACAAGGAGATTGCCCCAGCATTTT. Protein product: CAWSGTRRLPQHF.

The chain uses TRBV11-2 and TRBJ2-5, with TRBD1 matching 9 bases. CDR1 is SGHAT and CDR2 is FQNNGV in the germline V gene. The CDR3 totals 17 residues. With 1 base clipped from V and 4 bases from J, the junction kept 10 bases outside the gene matches. CDR3 residues: CASSLGIVTGGGETQYF. Written as DNA, the CDR3 is TGTGCCAGCAGCTTAGGGATTGTGACAGGGGGTGGAGAGACCCAGTACTTC.

The chain carries TRBV7-3 and TRBJ2-5; tentative D call: TRBD2 (6 bases). The CDR3 has 13 residues. The V gene lost 5 bases and the J gene lost 3 bases, with 10 bases spanning the gap. In germline, CDR1 is SGHTA, CDR2 FQGTGA. Written as DNA, the CDR3 is TGTGCCAGCAGCCCCCCGGGGGAAGAGACCCAGTACTTC. It translates to CASSPPGEETQYF.

In this sample, this clone turned up a few times. The chain employs TRBV24-1 and TRBJ2-3; 12 nucleotides match TRBD2. Germline CDR1 and CDR2: KGHDR and SFDVKD. This CDR3 spans 15 amino acids. After removal of 2 bases from V and 6 bases from J, the junction contained 2 bases not matched to a gene. DNA for the CDR3: TGTGCCACCAGTGATTACGGACTAGCGGGGGATACGCAGTATTTT. Its protein product is CATSDYGLAGDTQYF.